The sequence of this T cell receptor (beta chain) was determined in a study of blood T cell repertoires in COVID-19. About the study: Specimens from acute and convalescent COVID-19 originated in the United States, Italy and Spain.

Germline-derived CDR1 and CDR2 are GTSNPN and SVGIG (reference sequence). Trimming took 5 bases from V and 3 from J; bases not matched to a gene: 4. The CDR3 sequence is 13 residues long. Assay: immunoSEQ multiplex PCR; the TCRdb copy retains only in-frame clones and omits some. This table has about 380,000 clones, more than 75% appearing once. The V and J genes are TRBV30 and TRBJ2-7, with 10 bases aligning to TRBD1. The sequence derives from a woman aged 18-29 years who had recovered from COVID-19. Sequenced: PBMCs or T cells enriched from blood (not recorded which). The CDR3 bases are TGTGCCTGGGATCGGACAGGGGGCTACGAGCAGTACTTC. As protein: CAWDRTGGYEQYF.